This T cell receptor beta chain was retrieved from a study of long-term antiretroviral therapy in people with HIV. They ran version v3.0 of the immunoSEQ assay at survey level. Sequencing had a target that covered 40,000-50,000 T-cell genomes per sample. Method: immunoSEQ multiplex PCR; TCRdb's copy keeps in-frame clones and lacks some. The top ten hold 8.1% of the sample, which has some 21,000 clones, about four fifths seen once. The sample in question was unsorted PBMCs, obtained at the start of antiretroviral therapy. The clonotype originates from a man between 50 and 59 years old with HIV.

The CDR3 sequence is CASRVPGTWGGYTF. The CDR3 nucleotides read TGTGCCAGCAGGGTACCCGGGACATGGGGAGGCTACACCTTC. This chain joins TRBV2 and TRBJ1-2; D possibly corresponds to TRBD1 (6 bases). This CDR3 has 14 amino acids. Between the trimmed V and J ends, which lost 6 bases and 8 bases, there was a span of 19 bases. Germline V gene lookup returns CDR1 SNHLY and CDR2 FYNNEI.